This TCR beta chain came from a study of blood T cells in healthy people across ages (dated by TCRdb to about 2015). For the study in its entirety: In model experiments, template switching captured about one uniquely barcoded TCR beta cDNA molecule for every two T cells. The donors were split into four age groups: young (average about 16 years), middle-aged (around 37), aged (over 55) and long-lived (roughly 80). To avoid experimental bias, donors of different ages were randomly spread across the sequencing lanes. Using deep sequencing normalized with unique cDNA molecular identifiers, the study measured how TCR beta repertoire diversity changes with age. Two additional independent replicas of 1 million unique cDNA reads from the same blood draw were analyzed for two donors (one aged 18 to 29 and one aged 80 or older).

Broad study findings and their caveats: Compared with the aged group, the long-lived group had more naive CD4+ T cells, fewer expanded clones and increased TCR diversity, suggesting age selection. Observed TCR beta diversity per million T cells fell roughly linearly with age, and a significant reduction was already apparent by age roughly 40. Observed TCR beta diversity correlated strongly with the percentage of naive T cells measured by flow cytometry. Estimates of total diversity from one million sequenced T cells were regarded as lower bounds and underestimates. Donor CMV infection status was unknown, potentially confounding age-related changes in expanded clonotypes. Conclusive comparison of naive and antigen-experienced compartments was prevented by the profiling of bulk unsorted PBMCs.

The germline V gene encodes CDR1 DFQATT and CDR2 SNEGSKA (reference sequence). Its CDR3 holds 14 amino acids, cysteine through phenylalanine. The entry retains the CDR3 DNA only, 42 bases that are in frame from base 1. V is reduced by 0 bases and J by 7 bases, leaving a spacing of 16 bases between them. Regarding this clonotype: It lacks a known antigen. No base qualities exist here, and no much larger clone lies one base off it.

The library was generated by 5' RACE. Instrument on record: Illumina HiSeq 2500. The second PCR ran for about 6 to 11 cycles and used a J-beta primer mix along with a sample-barcoded 5' primer. A unique molecular identifier was introduced onto each TCR beta cDNA molecule by a template-switch 5' adaptor carrying 12 random nucleotides. Each sample yielded at least 3 million CDR3-containing paired-end reads. The Mint cDNA synthesis kit, primed by a TRBC-specific oligonucleotide, was used to synthesize first-strand cDNA from all RNA. After uracil-DNA glycosylase treatment, a first 18-cycle PCR used universal primers M1SS and BC2_uni_R on all cDNA. The authors' pipeline ran thus. Normalization of each sample was performed by random selection of 1 million high-quality reads, each carrying a distinct molecular identifier. Instead of being binned into consensus sequences, reads with shared molecular identifiers were discarded. MiTCR, set to a Q25 quality threshold and the strictest error-elimination algorithm, was used for CDR3 identification, clonotype clustering and error correction. A nonparametric unseen species model with Euler transformation was used to estimate a lower bound on total TCR beta diversity. TCRdb trimmed the raw reads at Q25, called clones with MiXCR and kept productive beta chains. Rows are combined by CDR3 protein, so each entry shows the most common genes and DNA. TCRdb assigned the V and J calls; the authors' analysis was not used. The sample table lists about a million distinct CDR3 sequences, 30% to 40% of them with a count of one. Around 14% of the sample is in the top ten clones.

Systemically healthy Caucasian individuals from Russia, 35 to 40 in total and aged 6 to 90 years, were included as donors. About 10 milliliters of peripheral blood were drawn from each donor into EDTA-treated Vacutainer tubes. PBMCs were isolated by Ficoll-Paque density-gradient centrifugation, with at least 7 million obtained per sample. Trizol reagent was used to extract total RNA from the PBMCs, yielding at least 5 micrograms per sample. For every donor, flow cytometry on a PBMC aliquot measured the percentage of naive CD45RAhigh/CD27high T cells. The sequenced material came from blood. The origin of this receptor is a man aged 18 to 30 in good health. The chain is encoded by TRBV20-1 joined to TRBJ2-7, with the D gene not clear enough to name. In nucleotide form, the sequence is TGCAGTGCTAGAGATGGCCGACGGTTGGGTGAGCAGTACTTC. Translation gives CSARDGRRLGEQYF.